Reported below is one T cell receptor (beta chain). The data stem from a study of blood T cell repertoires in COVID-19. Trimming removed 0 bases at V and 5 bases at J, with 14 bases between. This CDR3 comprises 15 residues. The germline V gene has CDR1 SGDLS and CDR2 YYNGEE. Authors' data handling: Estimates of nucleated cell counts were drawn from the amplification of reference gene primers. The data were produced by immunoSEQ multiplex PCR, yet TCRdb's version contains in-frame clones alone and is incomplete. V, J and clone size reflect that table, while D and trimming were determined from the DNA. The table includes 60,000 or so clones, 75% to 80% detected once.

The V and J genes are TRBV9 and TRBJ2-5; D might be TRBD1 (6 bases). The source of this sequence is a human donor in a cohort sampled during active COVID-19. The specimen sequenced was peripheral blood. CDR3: CASSVAAGDFETQYF. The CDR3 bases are TGTGCCAGCAGCGTAGCGGCAGGGGATTTTGAGACCCAGTACTTC.